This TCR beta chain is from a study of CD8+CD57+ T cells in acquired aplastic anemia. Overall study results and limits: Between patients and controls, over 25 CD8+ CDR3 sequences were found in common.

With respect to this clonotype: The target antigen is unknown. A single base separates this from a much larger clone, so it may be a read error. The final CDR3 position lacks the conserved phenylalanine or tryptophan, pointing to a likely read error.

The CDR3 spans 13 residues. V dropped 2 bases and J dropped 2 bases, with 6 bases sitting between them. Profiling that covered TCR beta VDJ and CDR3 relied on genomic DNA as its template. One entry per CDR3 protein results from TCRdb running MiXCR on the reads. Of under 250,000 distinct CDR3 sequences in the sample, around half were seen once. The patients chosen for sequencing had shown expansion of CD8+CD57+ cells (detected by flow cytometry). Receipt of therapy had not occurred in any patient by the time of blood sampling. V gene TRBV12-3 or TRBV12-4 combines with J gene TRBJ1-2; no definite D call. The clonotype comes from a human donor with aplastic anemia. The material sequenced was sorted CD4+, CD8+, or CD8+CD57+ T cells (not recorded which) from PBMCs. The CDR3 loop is CASSLRLNYGYTL. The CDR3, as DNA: TGTGCCAGCAGTTTAAGATTGAACTATGGCTACACCCTC.